Sequencing of this T cell receptor beta chain was carried out in a study of T-cell reconstitution after alpha-beta-depleted transplantation in children. Study-level points and caveats: Surviving recipient T cells and thymic progenitors produced the high day-60 TCRbeta diversity seen in some patients. T-cell counts and diversity were attributed mostly to newly produced T cells one year after transplant.

This clonotype was counted many times. The antigen is unknown. The TCRbeta library was prepared with unique molecular identifiers. TCRdb re-called the PCR reads with MiXCR, one entry per CDR3 protein. The sample carries around 72,000 distinct CDR3 sequences, roughly 5% recorded once. The CDR3 spans 14 residues. Trimming left V 0 bases short and J 0 bases short, with 5 bases between. Looked up from germline, CDR1 is MNHEY and CDR2 is SVGAGI. Here the sequenced sample was PBMCs, mostly from graft donor cells, taken 180 days after TCRalphabeta/CD19-depleted stem cell transplant. The rearrangement uses TRBV6-5 and TRBJ2-5; no definite D call. The origin of this receptor is a boy under three years old who had a stem cell transplant for acute myeloid leukemia, so the T cells may come from the graft donor. Written as DNA, the CDR3 is TGTGCCAGCAGTTACTCGGGGAACCAAGAGACCCAGTACTTC. The encoded protein is CASSYSGNQETQYF.